The 8 T cell receptor beta chains listed next were all sequenced from one sample in a study of shared clonotypes between healthy human individuals. The repertoire was sequenced with immunoSEQ multiplex PCR; TCRdb's copy has only in-frame clones and lacks some. In the table there are a few million clones, approximately 95% of which are singletons. The sequencing input was naive CD4+ T cells from PBMCs. Subset described: CD45RA+ positively selected. Receptor source: a man aged 18 to 30 in good health. Some clones in this sample may be carry-over from other donors' samples.

The chain is built from TRBV5-4 and TRBJ2-5, with TRBD2 as a possible D gene (6 bases). The CDR3 spans 17 residues. CDR1 and CDR2 from the germline V gene are SGHNT and YYREEE (reference sequence). V lost 1 base to trimming and J lost 4 bases, with 20 bases between them. CDR3: CASSLRTGTPKGETQYF. The CDR3 nucleotides are TGTGCCAGCAGCTTGAGAACCGGGACTCCAAAGGGAGAGACCCAGTACTTC. Full variable domain (remainder filled in from reference TRBV5-4 and TRBJ2-5): ETGVTQSPTHLIKTRGQQVTLRCSSQSGHNTVSWYQQALGQGPQFIFQYYREEENGRGNFPPRFSGLQFPNYSSELNVNALELDDSALYLCASSLRTGTPKGETQYFGPGTRLLVL.

This chain links TRBV27 with TRBJ2-2; TRBD2 agrees at 13 bases. CDR1 is MNHEY, CDR2 SMNVEV, per germline (reference sequence). This CDR3 contains 19 residues. Trimming at V came to 1 base and at J to 8 bases, leaving 13 bases not matched to a gene. CDR3 sequence: CASSLWTSGRTRGTGELFF. In DNA form, the CDR3 reads TGTGCCAGCAGTTTATGGACTAGCGGGAGAACCAGGGGTACGGGGGAGCTGTTTTTT.

In this sample, this clone turned up once. The chain links TRBV4-3 to TRBJ2-2; D may be TRBD1 or TRBD2 (5 bases each). The V end was cut by 4 bases, the J end by 2 bases, with 17 bases between. CDR3 size: 17 residues. The germline CDR1 and CDR2 sequences are LGHNA and YSLEER. CDR3 sequence (DNA): TGCGCCAGCAGCCGGGACCGAACCGAGATAAACACCGGGGAGCTGTTTTTT. Translated, it gives CASSRDRTEINTGELFF.

This chain links TRBV15 with TRBJ1-2; 7 nucleotides agree with TRBD1. CDR3 length: 17 residues. The V segment lost 5 bases and the J segment 7 bases; nucleotides outside the gene matches: 19. Germline CDR1 and CDR2: LNHNV and YYDKDF (reference sequence). The CDR3 sequence: CATSGLPRTGLSSGYTF. In nucleotides, the CDR3 is TGTGCCACCAGCGGCCTGCCCCGGACAGGACTCTCTTCTGGCTACACCTTC.

This chain links TRBV10-3 with TRBJ1-5; D might be TRBD1 (5 bases). V dropped 3 bases and J dropped 3 bases, with 9 bases sitting between them. CDR1 and CDR2 from the germline V gene are ENHRY and SYGVKD. This CDR3 spans 14 amino acids. The CDR3, as DNA: TGTGCCATCAGTGAATCAGGGTACAATCAGCCCCAGCATTTT. Protein product: CAISESGYNQPQHF.

The V and J genes are TRBV4-1 and TRBJ1-1, with D uncertain. Germline lookup yields CDR1 MGHRA and CDR2 YSYEKL. This CDR3 contains 14 residues. V was clipped by 5 bases and J by 3 bases, with 13 bases between them. CDR3 coding DNA: TGCGCCAGCAGCTACCGGGTCCGAGACACTGAAGCTTTCTTT. As protein: CASSYRVRDTEAFF.

The chain couples TRBV7-9 to TRBJ2-2; possibly TRBD1 for D (5 bases). Germline CDR1 and CDR2: SEHNR and FQNEAQ (reference sequence). The CDR3 runs to 14 residues. V was pared by 7 bases and J by 4 bases, with 13 bases between. The DNA for the CDR3 is TGTGCCAGCATGAGTCAGGGTGGCACCGGGGAGCTGTTTTTT. Translation gives CASMSQGGTGELFF.

V usage is TRBV28 and J usage is TRBJ2-3, with D possibly matching TRBD2 (6 bases). Germline V gene sequence: CDR1 MDHEN, CDR2 SYDVKM. The CDR3 spans 15 residues. The V and J ends lost 5 bases and 1 base respectively, with 13 bases between them. This CDR3 reads CASSPRTTGTDTQYF. CDR3 nucleotides: TGTGCCAGCAGTCCCCGGACTACTGGCACAGATACGCAGTATTTT. The entire variable domain, with the rest obtained from reference TRBV28 and TRBJ2-3, is as follows: DVKVTQSSRYLVKRTGEKVFLECVQDMDHENMFWYRQDPGLGLRLIYFSYDVKMKEKGDIPEGYSVSREKKERFSLILESASTNQTSMYLCASSPRTTGTDTQYFGPGTRLTVL.